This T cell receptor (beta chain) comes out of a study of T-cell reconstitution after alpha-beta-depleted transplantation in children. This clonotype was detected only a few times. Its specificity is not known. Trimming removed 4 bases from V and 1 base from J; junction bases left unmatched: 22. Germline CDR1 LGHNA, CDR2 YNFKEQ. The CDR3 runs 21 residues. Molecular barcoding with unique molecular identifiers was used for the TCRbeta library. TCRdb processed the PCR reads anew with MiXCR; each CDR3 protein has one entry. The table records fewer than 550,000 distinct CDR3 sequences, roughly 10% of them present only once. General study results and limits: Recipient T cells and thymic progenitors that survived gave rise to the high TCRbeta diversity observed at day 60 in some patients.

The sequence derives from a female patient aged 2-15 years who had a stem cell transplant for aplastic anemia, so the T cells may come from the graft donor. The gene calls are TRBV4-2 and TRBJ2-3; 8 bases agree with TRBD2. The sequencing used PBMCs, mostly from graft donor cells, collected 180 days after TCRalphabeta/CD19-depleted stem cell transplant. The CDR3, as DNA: TGTGCCAGCAGCCCCGACCGCCTCCTTCCGGGACTAGGTTGGGGCACAGATACGCAGTATTTT. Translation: CASSPDRLLPGLGWGTDTQYF.